This TCR beta chain emerged from a study of T cell responses to AZD1222 COVID-19 vaccine. Whole-study findings and limits: None of the repertoires were sampled until the peak T cell response had passed.

Germline V gives CDR1 MDHEN, CDR2 SYDVKM. This CDR3 has 16 residues. The V end was cut by 2 bases, the J end by 3 bases, with 14 bases between. The table lists this clone with a few counts. Its antigen is as yet unknown. TCRdb's copy holds only in-frame clones and misses some; the assay was immunoSEQ multiplex PCR. This sample has 150,000 to 200,000 clones, with 88% found just once. The sequence derives from an adult who received the AZD1222 COVID-19 vaccine. The chain links TRBV28 to TRBJ1-5; maybe TRBD1 (6 bases). Sequencing used peripheral blood, obtained 28 days after the second AZD1222 dose. CDR3: CASSLGNRANNQPQHF. The CDR3 DNA reads TGTGCCAGCAGTTTAGGTAACAGGGCCAACAATCAGCCCCAGCATTTT.